The 8 T cell receptor beta chains presented below share a single source sample, sequenced in a study of T cell repertoires in cytomegalovirus infection. TCRdb reprocessed the reads via MiXCR and lists one record per CDR3 protein. The table lists roughly 570,000 distinct CDR3 sequences, over 35% of them singletons. Antigen specificity for these receptors is unknown. The sequenced sample was cultured PBMCs, obtained from culture after CMV antigen stimulation. Every receptor here comes from a human donor in good health (CMV status not recorded). Some clones in this sample may be carry-over from other donors' samples.

This clonotype was counted at least ten times. The chain couples TRBV6-1 to TRBJ2-5; 13 nucleotides align to TRBD2. This CDR3 is 15 amino acids long. V gave up 6 bases and J gave up 5 bases; unmatched junction bases: 6. Germline lookup yields CDR1 MNHNS and CDR2 SASEGT. The DNA for the CDR3 is TGTGCCAGCAGGCCGGGGACTAGCGGGGCCGAGACCCAGTACTTC. It specifies CASRPGTSGAETQYF.

This clonotype was found a few times. The chain recombines TRBV7-2 with TRBJ2-7; D remains ambiguous. The CDR3 extends over 13 amino acids. From germline, CDR1 is SGHTA and CDR2 FQGNSA. Deletions cut 5 bases from V and 6 bases from J, with 14 bases between. Written as DNA, the CDR3 is TGTGCCAGCAGCGCCCCCGCGGACCGCGAGCAGTACTTC. Its translation: CASSAPADREQYF.

Ten or more counts support this clonotype. CDR3 region: CASSEGGGRGNTIYF. In DNA form, the CDR3 reads TGTGCCAGCAGTGAAGGAGGGGGCCGTGGAAACACCATATATTTT. The V gene is TRBV2, the J gene TRBJ1-3; 7 nucleotides agree with TRBD1. CDR1 is SNHLY, CDR2 FYNNEI, per germline. CDR3 length equals 15 residues. Trimming at V came to 1 base and at J to 3 bases, leaving 3 bases not matched to a gene.

The chain is built from TRBV7-2 and TRBJ2-4, with a weak D call TRBD2 (5 bases). Germline V lookup: CDR1 SGHTA, CDR2 FQGNSA. The CDR3 spans 14 residues. V was clipped by 5 bases and J by 1 base, with 9 bases between them. The CDR3 DNA reads as TGTGCCAGCAGCCCGGGGTCGGCCAAAAACATTCAGTACTTC. Translated, it gives CASSPGSAKNIQYF.

The CDR3 nucleotides read TGTGCCAGCAGTGAGGAGGGGGCTTCGGTGGTCAATGAGCAGTTCTTC. The encoded protein is CASSEEGASVVNEQFF. The chain has TRBV2 and TRBJ2-1; maybe TRBD1 (7 bases). Trimming stripped 3 bases from V and 6 bases from J, with 18 bases between. CDR3 length equals 16 residues. In germline, CDR1 is SNHLY, CDR2 FYNNEI.

The chain couples TRBV19 to TRBJ2-3; possibly TRBD1 for D (5 bases). The CDR3 covers 13 residues. The ends were cut back, 10 bases at V and 4 bases at J, with 15 bases in the middle. Germline V gene data show CDR1 as LNHDA and CDR2 as SQIVND (reference sequence). The CDR3 sequence is CATKGDHADTQYF. CDR3 DNA sequence: TGTGCCACCAAAGGGGATCACGCAGATACGCAGTATTTT.

This clonotype was detected a few times. This chain connects TRBV5-4 to TRBJ2-2; D remains unclear. Germline CDR1 is SGHNT and CDR2 is YYREEE (reference sequence). CDR3 size: 20 residues. V gave up 4 bases and J gave up 3 bases, with 28 bases separating them. For the CDR3, the DNA is TGTGCCAGCAGCACCTTCCGGGTCCTAACACCCAACCCTTACACCGGGGAGCTGTTTTTT. Translated: CASSTFRVLTPNPYTGELFF.

This clonotype was observed once. The CDR3 reads CASSFYLQPQHF. Here the CDR3 DNA reads TGTGCCAGCAGCTTTTATCTTCAGCCCCAGCATTTT. This rearrangement joins TRBV5-6 to TRBJ1-5, with D hard to call. The CDR3 is made up of 12 amino acids. CDR1 SGHDT and CDR2 YYEEEE come from the germline V gene. V was pared by 2 bases and J by 6 bases, with 6 bases between. The full variable domain, with the rest looked up from reference TRBV5-6 and TRBJ1-5, is DAGVTQSPTHLIKTRGQQVTLRCSPKSGHDTVSWYQQALGQGPQFIFQYYEEEERQRGNFPDRFSGHQFPNYSSELNVNALLLGDSALYLCASSFYLQPQHFGDGTRLSIL.